This TCR beta chain was sequenced for a study of T cell responses to AZD1222 COVID-19 vaccine. Trimming shortened V by 3 bases and J by 2 bases, and 7 bases separated the two germline ends. The CDR3 consists of 13 residues. Some clones are missing from TCRdb's copy, which holds only in-frame ones; the method was immunoSEQ multiplex PCR. Among fewer than 150,000 clones, approximately 92% were seen once, and the ten largest hold approximately 7%. The sample consisted of peripheral blood, taken 28 days after the second AZD1222 dose. The chain couples TRBV12-3 or TRBV12-4 to TRBJ2-5; D gene ambiguous. The sequence came from an adult who received the AZD1222 COVID-19 vaccine. In DNA, the CDR3 is TGTGCCAGCAGTTTGGGTCAGCAAGAGACCCAGTACTTC. This codes for CASSLGQQETQYF.